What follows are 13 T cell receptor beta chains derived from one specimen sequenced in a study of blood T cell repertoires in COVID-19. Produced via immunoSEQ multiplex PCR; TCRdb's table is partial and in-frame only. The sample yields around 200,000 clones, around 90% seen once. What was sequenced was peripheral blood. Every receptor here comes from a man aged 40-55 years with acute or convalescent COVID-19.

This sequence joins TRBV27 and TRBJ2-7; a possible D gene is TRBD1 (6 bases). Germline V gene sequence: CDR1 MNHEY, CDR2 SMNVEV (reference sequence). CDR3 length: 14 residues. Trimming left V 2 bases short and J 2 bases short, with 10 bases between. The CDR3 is CASSLGQLTYEQYF. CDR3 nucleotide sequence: TGTGCCAGCAGTTTAGGACAGCTAACCTACGAGCAGTACTTC.

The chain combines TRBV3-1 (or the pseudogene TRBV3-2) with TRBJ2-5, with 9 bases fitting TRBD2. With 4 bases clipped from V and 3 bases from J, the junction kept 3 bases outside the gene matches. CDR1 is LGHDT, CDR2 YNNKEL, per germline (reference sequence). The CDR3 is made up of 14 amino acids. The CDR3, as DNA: TGTGCCAGCAGCCCGGGACTAGCAAAAGAGACCCAGTACTTC. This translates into CASSPGLAKETQYF.

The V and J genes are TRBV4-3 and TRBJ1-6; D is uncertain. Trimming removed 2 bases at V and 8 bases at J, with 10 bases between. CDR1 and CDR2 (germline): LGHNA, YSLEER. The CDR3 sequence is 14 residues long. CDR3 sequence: CASSQRSLDSPLHF. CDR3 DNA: TGCGCCAGCAGCCAACGTAGTCTCGATTCACCCCTCCACTTT.

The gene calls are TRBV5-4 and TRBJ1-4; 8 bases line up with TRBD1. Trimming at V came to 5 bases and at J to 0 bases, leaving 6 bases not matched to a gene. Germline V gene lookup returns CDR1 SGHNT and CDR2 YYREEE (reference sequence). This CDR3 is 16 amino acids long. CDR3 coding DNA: TGTGCCAGCAGGCCGGGACAGGAGACAACTAATGAAAAACTGTTTTTT. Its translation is CASRPGQETTNEKLFF.

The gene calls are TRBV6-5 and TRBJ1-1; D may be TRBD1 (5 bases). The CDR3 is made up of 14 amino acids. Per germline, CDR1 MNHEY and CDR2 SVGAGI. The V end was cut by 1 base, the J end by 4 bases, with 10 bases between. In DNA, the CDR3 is TGTGCCAGCAGTTACTATCAGGGTGGCACTGAAGCTTTCTTT. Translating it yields CASSYYQGGTEAFF.

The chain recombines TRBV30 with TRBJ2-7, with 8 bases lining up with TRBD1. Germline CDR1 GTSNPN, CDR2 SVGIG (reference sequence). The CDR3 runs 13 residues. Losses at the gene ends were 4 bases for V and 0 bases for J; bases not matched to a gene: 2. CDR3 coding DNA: TGTGCCTGGACCGGGACAGGCTCCTACGAGCAGTACTTC. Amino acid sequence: CAWTGTGSYEQYF.

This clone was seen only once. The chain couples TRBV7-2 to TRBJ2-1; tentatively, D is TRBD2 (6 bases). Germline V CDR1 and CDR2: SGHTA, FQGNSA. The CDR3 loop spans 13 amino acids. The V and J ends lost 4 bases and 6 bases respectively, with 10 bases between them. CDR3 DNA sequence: TGTGCCAGCAGCTCTAGACTAGGCAATGAGCAGTTCTTC. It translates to CASSSRLGNEQFF.

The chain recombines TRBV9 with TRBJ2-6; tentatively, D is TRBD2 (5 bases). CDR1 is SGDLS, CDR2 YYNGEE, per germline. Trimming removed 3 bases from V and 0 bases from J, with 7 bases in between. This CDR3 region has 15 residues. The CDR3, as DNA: TGTGCCAGCAGCGGAGGGATCTCTGGGGCCAACGTCCTGACTTTC. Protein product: CASSGGISGANVLTF.

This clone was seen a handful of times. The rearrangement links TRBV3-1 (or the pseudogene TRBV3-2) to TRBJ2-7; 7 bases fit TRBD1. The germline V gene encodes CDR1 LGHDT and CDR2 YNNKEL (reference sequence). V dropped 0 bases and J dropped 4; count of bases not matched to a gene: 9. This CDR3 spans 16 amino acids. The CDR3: CASSQELGDRSYEQYF. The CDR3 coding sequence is TGTGCCAGCAGCCAAGAGTTGGGGGACAGATCTTACGAGCAGTACTTC.

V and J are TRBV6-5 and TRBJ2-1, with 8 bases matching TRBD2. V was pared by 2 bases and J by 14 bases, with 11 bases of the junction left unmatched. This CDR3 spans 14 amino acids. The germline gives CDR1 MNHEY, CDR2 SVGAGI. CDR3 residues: CASSYPGTRGEEFF. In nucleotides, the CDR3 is TGTGCCAGCAGTTACCCAGGGACTAGGGGGGAGGAGTTCTTC.

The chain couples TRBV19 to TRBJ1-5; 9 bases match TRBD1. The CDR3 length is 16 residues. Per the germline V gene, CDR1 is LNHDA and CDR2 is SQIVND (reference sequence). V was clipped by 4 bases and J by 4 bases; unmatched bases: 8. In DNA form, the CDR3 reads TGTGCCAGTAGTACGGACGGACAGGGGTTAAATCAGCCCCAGCATTTT. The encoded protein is CASSTDGQGLNQPQHF.

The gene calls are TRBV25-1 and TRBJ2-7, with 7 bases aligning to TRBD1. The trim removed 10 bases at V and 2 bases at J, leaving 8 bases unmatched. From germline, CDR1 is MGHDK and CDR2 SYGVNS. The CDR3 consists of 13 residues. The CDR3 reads CATPGQRTYEQYF. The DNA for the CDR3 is TGTGCCACCCCGGGACAGAGGACCTACGAGCAGTACTTC.

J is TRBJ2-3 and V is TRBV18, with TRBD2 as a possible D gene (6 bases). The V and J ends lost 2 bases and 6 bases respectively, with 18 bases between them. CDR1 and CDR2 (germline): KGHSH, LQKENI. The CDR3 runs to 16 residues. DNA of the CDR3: TGTGCCAGCTCACCAGCTCGGGACTCTTTAGGGGATACGCAGTATTTT. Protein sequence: CASSPARDSLGDTQYF.